This TCR beta chain was recovered during a study of shared clonotypes between healthy human individuals. Genomic DNA from each subset was divided evenly over several immunoSEQ plates. The table came from immunoSEQ multiplex PCR; TCRdb's copy has only in-frame clones and leaves some out. Among 2.3 million or so clones listed, approximately 95% were seen once. V lost 5 bases and J lost 7; bases outside the gene matches: 7. The germline V gene has CDR1 LNHNV and CDR2 YYDKDF (reference sequence). The CDR3 spans 13 residues. This receptor was identified in a man between 18 and 35 years old in good health. Some clones in this sample may be carry-over from other donors' samples. The specimen sequenced was naive CD4+ T cells from PBMCs. Regarding subset: CD45RA+ positively selected. V is TRBV15 and J is TRBJ2-7, with 8 positions matching TRBD1. CDR3 bases: TGTGCCACCAGCTCCAGGGGGCTAGGGGAGCAGTACTTC. Its translation is CATSSRGLGEQYF. Looking up the rest from reference TRBV15 and TRBJ2-7 gives the full variable domain: DAMVIQNPRYQVTQFGKPVTLSCSQTLNHNVMYWYQQKSSQAPKLLFHYYDKDFNNEADTPDNFQSRRPNTSFCFLDIRSPGLGDTAMYLCATSSRGLGEQYFGPGTRLTVT.